What follows are 5 T cell receptor beta chains derived from one specimen sequenced in a study of vaccination effects on CD4 cells after COVID-19. Peptide-pool stimulation followed by sequencing identified expanded antigen-specific CD4+ clonotypes in the ViraFEST assay. Culture proceeded for approximately 9 days, and CD4+ T cells were then isolated. Two doses of either BNT162b2 or mRNA-1273 were given to each participant. Antigens for these TCRs are unknown. The assay was immunoSEQ multiplex PCR, and TCRdb's table has in-frame clones only and misses some. This table holds 60,000 to 90,000 clones, 81% found once. This specimen was CD4+ T cells from PBMCs cultured with HCoV-229E spike peptides, taken after COVID-19 vaccination. These TCRs come from a human donor who received a COVID-19 vaccine.

The V gene is TRBV7-3, the J gene TRBJ1-2; weak D call: TRBD1 (5 bases). The V and J ends lost 6 bases and 4 bases respectively, with 15 bases between them. Per germline, CDR1 SGHTA and CDR2 FQGTGA. The CDR3 loop spans 14 amino acids. For the CDR3, the DNA is TGTGCCAGCAGTCCTGCGGGGCAGGGCTATGGCTACACCTTC. Amino acid sequence: CASSPAGQGYGYTF.

This sequence joins TRBV3-1 (or the pseudogene TRBV3-2) and TRBJ2-3; 9 bases are a match to TRBD2. The CDR3 sequence is 17 residues long. Per the germline V gene, CDR1 is LGHDT and CDR2 is YNNKEL (reference sequence). V lost 1 base and J lost 1; bases outside the gene matches: 6. The CDR3 protein is CASSQVGRLAGTDTQYF. The CDR3 DNA reads as TGTGCCAGCAGCCAAGTAGGACGACTAGCGGGCACAGATACGCAGTATTTT.

CDR3 in amino acids: CASSLAATPGGYTF. CDR3 nucleotides: TGCGCCAGCAGCTTGGCCGCGACTCCTGGGGGCTACACCTTC. The V and J genes are TRBV5-1 and TRBJ1-2; D unclear. V was pared by 0 bases and J by 8 bases, with 14 bases between. Looked up from germline, CDR1 is SGHRS and CDR2 is YFSETQ. The CDR3 runs to 14 residues.

This clone was recorded once. V and J are TRBV7-3 and TRBJ1-1; a weak D match, TRBD1 (5 bases). Germline CDR1 is SGHTA and CDR2 is FQGTGA. V was pared by 3 bases and J by 2 bases, with 10 bases between. The CDR3 loop spans 14 amino acids. CDR3 sequence: CASSLQGLNTEAFF. The CDR3 coding sequence is TGTGCCAGCAGCTTGCAGGGATTAAACACTGAAGCTTTCTTT.

This chain connects TRBV29-1 to TRBJ2-1; D is perhaps TRBD1 (6 bases). Germline V gene data show CDR1 as SQVTM and CDR2 as ANQGSEA. CDR3 length: 12 residues. The V and J ends lost 2 bases and 8 bases respectively, with 10 bases between them. The CDR3 DNA reads as TGCAGCGTTGAAAAACAGGGATATGAGCAGTTCTTC. Residues: CSVEKQGYEQFF.